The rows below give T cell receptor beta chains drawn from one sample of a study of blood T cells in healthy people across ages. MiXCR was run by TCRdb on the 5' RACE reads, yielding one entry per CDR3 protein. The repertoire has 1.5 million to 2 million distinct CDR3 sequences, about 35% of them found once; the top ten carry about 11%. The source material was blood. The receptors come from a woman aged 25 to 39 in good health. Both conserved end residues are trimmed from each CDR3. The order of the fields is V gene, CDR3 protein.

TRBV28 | ASSTGSGTDTQY
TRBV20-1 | SARDGGPTEAF
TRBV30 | AWNLGPDTQY
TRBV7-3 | ASSYSLASYEQY
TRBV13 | ASSPLWETQY
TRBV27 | ATTNTEAF
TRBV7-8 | ASSLDFAVAQF
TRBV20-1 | SALHGGRTDTQY
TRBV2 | ASSQRVNNEQF
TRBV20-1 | RGKGAGNSPLH
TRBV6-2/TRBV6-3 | ASSYRGQGYEQY
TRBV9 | ASSEENEYEQY
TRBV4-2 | VSSRLQGEKLF
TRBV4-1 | ASSGGLAGRTYEQY
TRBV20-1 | SARTLALRDTQY
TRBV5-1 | ASSLQGLLTGELF
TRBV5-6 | ASTLAASGGAETDTQY